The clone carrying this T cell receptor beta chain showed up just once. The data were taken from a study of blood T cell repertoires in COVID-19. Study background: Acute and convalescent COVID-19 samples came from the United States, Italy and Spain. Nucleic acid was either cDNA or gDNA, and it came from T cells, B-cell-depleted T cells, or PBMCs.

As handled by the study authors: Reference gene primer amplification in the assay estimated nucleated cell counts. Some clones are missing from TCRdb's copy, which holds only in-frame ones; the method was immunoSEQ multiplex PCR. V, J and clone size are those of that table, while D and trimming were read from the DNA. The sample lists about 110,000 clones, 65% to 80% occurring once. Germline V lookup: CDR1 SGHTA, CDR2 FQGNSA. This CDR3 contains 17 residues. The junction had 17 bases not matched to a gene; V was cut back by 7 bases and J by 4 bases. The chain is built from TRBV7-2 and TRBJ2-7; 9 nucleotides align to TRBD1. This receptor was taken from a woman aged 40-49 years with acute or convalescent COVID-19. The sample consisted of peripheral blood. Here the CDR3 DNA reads TGTGCCAGCACCCGTTTCCCGGCCGGGACAGGGCTTTACGAGCAGTACTTC. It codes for CASTRFPAGTGLYEQYF.